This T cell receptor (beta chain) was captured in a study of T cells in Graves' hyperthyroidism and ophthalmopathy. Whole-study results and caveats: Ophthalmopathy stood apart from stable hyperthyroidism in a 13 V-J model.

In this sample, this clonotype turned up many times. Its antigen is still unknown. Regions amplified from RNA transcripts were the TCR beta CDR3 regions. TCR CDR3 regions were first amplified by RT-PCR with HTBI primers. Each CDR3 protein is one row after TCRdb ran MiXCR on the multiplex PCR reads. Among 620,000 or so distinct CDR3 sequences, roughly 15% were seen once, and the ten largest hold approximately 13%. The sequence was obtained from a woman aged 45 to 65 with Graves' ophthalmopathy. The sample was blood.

CDR3 sequence (DNA): TGCAGTGCTAGAGATCAGGACGCCGGATGGGGGACCCAGTACTTC. Translation gives CSARDQDAGWGTQYF. The J gene is TRBJ2-5, the V gene TRBV20-1; D is undetermined. CDR1 DFQATT and CDR2 SNEGSKA come from the germline V gene (reference sequence). V gave up 0 bases and J gave up 7 bases, with 18 bases separating them. This CDR3 region has 15 residues.